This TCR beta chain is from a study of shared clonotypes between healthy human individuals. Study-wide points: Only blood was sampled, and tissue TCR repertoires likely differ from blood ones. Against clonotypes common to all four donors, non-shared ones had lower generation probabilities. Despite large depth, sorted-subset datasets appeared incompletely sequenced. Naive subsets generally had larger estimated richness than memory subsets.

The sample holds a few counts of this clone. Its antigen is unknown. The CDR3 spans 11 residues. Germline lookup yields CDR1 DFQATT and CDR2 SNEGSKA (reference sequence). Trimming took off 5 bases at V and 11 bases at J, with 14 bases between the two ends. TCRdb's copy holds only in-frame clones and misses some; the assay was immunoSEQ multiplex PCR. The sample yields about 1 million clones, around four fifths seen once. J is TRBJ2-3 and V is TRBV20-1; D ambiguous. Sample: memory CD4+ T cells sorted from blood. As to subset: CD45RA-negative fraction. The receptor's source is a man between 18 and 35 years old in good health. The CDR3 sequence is CSAPSTVVQYF. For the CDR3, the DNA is TGCAGTGCTCCCTCAACAGTGGTGCAGTATTTT.